This T cell receptor beta chain was documented in a study of blood T cell repertoires in COVID-19. Study-wide background: From T cells, B-cell-depleted T cells, or PBMCs came the material, which was cDNA or gDNA.

CDR3 length equals 18 residues. Germline assignment: CDR1 LNHDA and CDR2 SQIVND (reference sequence). V shed 1 base and J 5 bases; nucleotides not matched to a gene: 10. Per the authors' pipeline: Reference gene primers were amplified, and this amplification served to estimate nucleated cell counts. The table came from immunoSEQ multiplex PCR; TCRdb's copy has only in-frame clones and leaves some out. V and J calls and clone size come straight from that table; D and trimming were deduced from the DNA. The sample consists of approximately 190,000 clones, about 80% of them appearing once. V is TRBV19 and J is TRBJ2-2, with 10 bases lining up with TRBD1. Sequenced sample: peripheral blood. The clonotype comes from a man aged 25 to 40 with active or convalescent COVID-19. CDR3 coding DNA: TGTGCCAGTAGTATAGTGGCCCGGGACAGGGGACTTACCGGGGAGCTGTTTTTT. Protein product: CASSIVARDRGLTGELFF.